Here is one TCR beta chain with its context. The sample is drawn from a study of T cell changes during pregnancy in multiple sclerosis. The CDR3 totals 16 residues. Trimming took off 10 bases at V and 9 bases at J, with 25 bases between the two ends. Germline V gives CDR1 MNHEY, CDR2 SMNVEV (reference sequence). Sequencing used immunoSEQ multiplex PCR; TCRdb keeps in-frame clones, though not all of them. The table records 30,000 to 45,000 clones, roughly 89% of them present only once. The sequenced sample was CD4+ T cells from peripheral blood mononuclear cells, obtained in the second trimester of pregnancy. The TCR was taken from a female donor in good health, enrolled as a control in a pregnancy study. The rearrangement links TRBV27 to TRBJ1-6; TRBD1 might be the D (5 bases). CDR3 sequence reads: CAISREAPVYGSPLHF. The CDR3 DNA follows: TGTGCCATTTCCAGGGAAGCGCCTGTATATGGTTCACCCCTCCACTTT.